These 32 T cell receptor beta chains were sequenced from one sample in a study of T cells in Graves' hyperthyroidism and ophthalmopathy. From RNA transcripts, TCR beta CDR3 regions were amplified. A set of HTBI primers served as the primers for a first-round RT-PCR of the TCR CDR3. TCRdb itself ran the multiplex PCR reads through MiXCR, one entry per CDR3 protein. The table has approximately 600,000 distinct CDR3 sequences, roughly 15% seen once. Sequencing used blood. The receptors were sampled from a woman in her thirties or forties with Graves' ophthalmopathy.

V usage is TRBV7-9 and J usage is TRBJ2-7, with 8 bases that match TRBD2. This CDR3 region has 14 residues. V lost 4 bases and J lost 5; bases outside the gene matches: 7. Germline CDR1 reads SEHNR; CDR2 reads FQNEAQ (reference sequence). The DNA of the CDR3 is TGTGCCAGCAGCTCCCCGGGACTAGGTAACGAGCAGTACTTC. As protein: CASSSPGLGNEQYF.

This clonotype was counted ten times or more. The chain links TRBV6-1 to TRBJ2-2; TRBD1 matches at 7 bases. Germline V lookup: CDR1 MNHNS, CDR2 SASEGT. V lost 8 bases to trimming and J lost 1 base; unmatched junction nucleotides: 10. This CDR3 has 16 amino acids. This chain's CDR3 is CASGPGTDLNTGELFF. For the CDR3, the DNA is TGTGCCAGCGGTCCGGGGACAGACTTGAACACCGGGGAGCTGTTTTTT.

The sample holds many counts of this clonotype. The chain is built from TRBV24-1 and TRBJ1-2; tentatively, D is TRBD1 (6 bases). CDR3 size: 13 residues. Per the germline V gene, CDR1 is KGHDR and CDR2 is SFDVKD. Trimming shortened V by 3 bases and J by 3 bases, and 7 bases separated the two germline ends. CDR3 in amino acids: CATSDEGDYGYTF. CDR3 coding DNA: TGTGCCACCAGTGATGAGGGGGACTATGGCTACACCTTC.

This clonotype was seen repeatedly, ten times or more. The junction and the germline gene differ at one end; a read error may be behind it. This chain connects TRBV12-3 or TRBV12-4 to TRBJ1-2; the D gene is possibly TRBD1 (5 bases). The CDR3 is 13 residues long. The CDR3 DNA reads TGTGCCAGCAGTTCAACGACTACAGGCGAAGAGGCCTTC. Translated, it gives CASSSTTTGEEAF.

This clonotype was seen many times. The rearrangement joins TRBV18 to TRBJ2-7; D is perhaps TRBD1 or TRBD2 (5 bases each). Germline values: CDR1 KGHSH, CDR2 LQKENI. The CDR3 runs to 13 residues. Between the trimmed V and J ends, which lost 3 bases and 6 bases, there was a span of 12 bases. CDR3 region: CASSPSDGAEQYF. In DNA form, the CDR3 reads TGTGCCAGCTCACCTTCCGACGGGGCCGAGCAGTACTTC.

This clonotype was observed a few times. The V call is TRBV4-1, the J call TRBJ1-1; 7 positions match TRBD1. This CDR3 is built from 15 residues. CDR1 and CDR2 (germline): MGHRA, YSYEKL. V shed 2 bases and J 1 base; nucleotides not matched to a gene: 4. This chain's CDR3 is CASSQKGTANTEAFF. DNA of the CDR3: TGCGCCAGCAGCCAAAAAGGGACAGCGAACACTGAAGCTTTCTTT.

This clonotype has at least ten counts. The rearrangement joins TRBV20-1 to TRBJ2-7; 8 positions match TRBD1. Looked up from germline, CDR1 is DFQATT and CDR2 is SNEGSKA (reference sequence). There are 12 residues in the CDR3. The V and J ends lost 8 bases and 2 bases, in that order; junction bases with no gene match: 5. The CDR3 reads CSTQGGTYEQYF. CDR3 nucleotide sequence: TGCAGTACACAGGGGGGCACCTACGAGCAGTACTTC.

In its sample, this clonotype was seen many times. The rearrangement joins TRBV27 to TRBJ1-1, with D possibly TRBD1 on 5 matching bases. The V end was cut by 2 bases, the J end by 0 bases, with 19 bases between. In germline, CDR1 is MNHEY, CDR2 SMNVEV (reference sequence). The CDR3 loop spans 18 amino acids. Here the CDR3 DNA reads TGTGCCAGCAGTTTAAAACCGGGACCGAAGTCCATGAACACTGAAGCTTTCTTT. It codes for CASSLKPGPKSMNTEAFF.

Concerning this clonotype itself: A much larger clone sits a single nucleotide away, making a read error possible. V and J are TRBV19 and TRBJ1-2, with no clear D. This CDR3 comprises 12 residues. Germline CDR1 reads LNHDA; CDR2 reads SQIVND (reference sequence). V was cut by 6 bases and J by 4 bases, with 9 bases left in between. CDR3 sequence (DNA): TGTGCCAGTAGCGACCTCATCTATGGCTACACCTTC. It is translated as CASSDLIYGYTF.

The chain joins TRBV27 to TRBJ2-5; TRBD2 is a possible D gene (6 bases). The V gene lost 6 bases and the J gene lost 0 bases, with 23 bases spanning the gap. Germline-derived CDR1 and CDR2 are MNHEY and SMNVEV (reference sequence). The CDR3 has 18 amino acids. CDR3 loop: CASSRYGSGTAHQETQYF. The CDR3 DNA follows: TGTGCCAGCAGCCGTTACGGTAGCGGCACAGCCCACCAAGAGACCCAGTACTTC.

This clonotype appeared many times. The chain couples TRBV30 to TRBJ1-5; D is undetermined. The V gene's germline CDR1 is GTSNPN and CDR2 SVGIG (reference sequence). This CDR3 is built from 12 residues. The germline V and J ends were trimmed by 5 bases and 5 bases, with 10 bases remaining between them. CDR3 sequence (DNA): TGTGCCTGGGGATGGAACGATCAGCCCCAGCATTTT. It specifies CAWGWNDQPQHF.

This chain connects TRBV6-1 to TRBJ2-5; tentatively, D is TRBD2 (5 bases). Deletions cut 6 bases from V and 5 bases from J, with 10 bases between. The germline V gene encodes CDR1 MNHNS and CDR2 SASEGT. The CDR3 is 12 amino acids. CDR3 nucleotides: TGTGCCAGCAGGGGTAGCGTGGAGACCCAGTACTTC. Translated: CASRGSVETQYF.

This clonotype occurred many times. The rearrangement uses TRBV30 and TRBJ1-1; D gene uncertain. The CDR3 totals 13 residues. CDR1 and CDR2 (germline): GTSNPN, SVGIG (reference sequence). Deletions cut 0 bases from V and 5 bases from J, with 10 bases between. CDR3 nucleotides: TGTGCCTGGAGTGTATCAGGTTGGACTGAAGCTTTCTTT. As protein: CAWSVSGWTEAFF.

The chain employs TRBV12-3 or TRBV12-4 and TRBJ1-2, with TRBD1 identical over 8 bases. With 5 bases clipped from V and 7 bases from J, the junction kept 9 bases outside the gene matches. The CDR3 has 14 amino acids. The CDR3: CASSVTGQDGGYTF. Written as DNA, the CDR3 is TGTGCCAGCAGTGTTACGGGACAGGATGGTGGCTACACCTTC.

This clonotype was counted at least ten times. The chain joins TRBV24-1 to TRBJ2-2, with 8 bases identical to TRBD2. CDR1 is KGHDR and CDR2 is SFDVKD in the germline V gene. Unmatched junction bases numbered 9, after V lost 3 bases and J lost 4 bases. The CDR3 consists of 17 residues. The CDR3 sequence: CATSDLSGSGGTGELFF. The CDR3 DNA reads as TGTGCCACCAGTGATCTGAGCGGGAGTGGCGGCACCGGGGAGCTGTTTTTT.

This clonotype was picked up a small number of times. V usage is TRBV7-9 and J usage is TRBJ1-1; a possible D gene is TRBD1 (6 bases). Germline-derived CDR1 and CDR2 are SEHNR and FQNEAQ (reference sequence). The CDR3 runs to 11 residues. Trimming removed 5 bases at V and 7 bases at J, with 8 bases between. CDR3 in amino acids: CASSGGNEAFF. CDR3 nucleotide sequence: TGTGCCAGCAGCGGGGGCAATGAAGCTTTCTTT.

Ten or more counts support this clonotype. CDR3 nucleotide sequence: TGTGCCAGCATGGGGACGGTCGCTAACTATGGCTACACCTTC. This encodes CASMGTVANYGYTF. J is TRBJ1-2 and V is TRBV12-3 or TRBV12-4; D possibly corresponds to TRBD1 (5 bases). V gave up 7 bases and J gave up 0 bases, with 12 bases separating them. CDR3 size: 14 residues.

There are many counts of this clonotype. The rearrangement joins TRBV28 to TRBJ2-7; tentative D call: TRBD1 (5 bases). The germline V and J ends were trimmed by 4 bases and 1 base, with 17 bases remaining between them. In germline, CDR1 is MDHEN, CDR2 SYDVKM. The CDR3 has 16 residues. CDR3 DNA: TGTGCCAGCAGTTCCCCCTCGCGGCAGGGTTCCTACGAGCAGTACTTC. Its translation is CASSSPSRQGSYEQYF.

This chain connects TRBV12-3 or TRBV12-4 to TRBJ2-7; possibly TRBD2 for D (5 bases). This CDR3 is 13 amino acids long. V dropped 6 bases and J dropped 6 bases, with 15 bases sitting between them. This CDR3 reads CASSLRDRSEQYF. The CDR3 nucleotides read TGTGCCAGCAGCTTACGGGATCGTTCCGAGCAGTACTTC.

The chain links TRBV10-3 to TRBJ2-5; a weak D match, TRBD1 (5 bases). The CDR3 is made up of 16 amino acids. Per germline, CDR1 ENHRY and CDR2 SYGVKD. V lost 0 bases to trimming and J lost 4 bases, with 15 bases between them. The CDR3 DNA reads TGTGCCATCAGTGAGTCTTTCTGGGGCGCTGGAGAGACCCAGTACTTC. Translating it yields CAISESFWGAGETQYF.

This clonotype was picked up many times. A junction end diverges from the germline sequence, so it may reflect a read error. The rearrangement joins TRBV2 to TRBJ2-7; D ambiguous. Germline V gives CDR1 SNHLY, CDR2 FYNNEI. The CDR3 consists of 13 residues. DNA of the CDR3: TGTGCAAGCAGGCGGCAGGCAGTCTACGAGCAGTACTTC. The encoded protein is CASRRQAVYEQYF.

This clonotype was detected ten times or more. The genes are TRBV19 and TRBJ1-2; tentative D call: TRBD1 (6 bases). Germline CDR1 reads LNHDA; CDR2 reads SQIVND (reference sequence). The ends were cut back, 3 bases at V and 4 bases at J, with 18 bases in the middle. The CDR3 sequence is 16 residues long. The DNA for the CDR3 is TGTGCCAGTAGTATTACCCCTAAGACAGGCTTCTATGGCTACACCTTC. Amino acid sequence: CASSITPKTGFYGYTF.

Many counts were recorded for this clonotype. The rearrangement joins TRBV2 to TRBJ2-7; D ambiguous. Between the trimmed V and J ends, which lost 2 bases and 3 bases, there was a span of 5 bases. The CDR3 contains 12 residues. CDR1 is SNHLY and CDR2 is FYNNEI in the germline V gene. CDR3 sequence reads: CASSESLYEQYF. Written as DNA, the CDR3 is TGTGCCAGCAGTGAATCCCTCTACGAGCAGTACTTC.

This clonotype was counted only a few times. Written as DNA, the CDR3 is TGTGCCAGCAGCCCGCGGGGGGGGGCAAACACCGGGGAGCTGTTTTTT. It translates to CASSPRGGANTGELFF. This sequence joins TRBV9 and TRBJ2-2, with 9 bases matching TRBD2. The CDR3 covers 16 residues. V lost 4 bases and J lost 2; bases outside the gene matches: 6. Germline V gene data show CDR1 as SGDLS and CDR2 as YYNGEE.

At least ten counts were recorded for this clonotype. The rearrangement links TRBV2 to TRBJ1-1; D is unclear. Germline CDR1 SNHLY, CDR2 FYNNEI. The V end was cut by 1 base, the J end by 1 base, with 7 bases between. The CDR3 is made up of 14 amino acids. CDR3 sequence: CASSEVTANTEAFF. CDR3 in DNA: TGTGCCAGCAGTGAAGTTACTGCGAACACTGAAGCTTTCTTT.

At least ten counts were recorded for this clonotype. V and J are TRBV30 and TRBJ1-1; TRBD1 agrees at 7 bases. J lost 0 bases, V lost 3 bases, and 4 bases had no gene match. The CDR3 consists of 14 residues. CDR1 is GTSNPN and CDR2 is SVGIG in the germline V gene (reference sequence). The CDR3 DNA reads TGTGCCTGGAGAACAGGGGCCTTGAACACTGAAGCTTTCTTT. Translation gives CAWRTGALNTEAFF.

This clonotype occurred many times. DNA for the CDR3: TGTGCCAGCAGTGACCGGACCGGCACCGGGGAGCTGTTTTTT. Its translation is CASSDRTGTGELFF. The V call is TRBV25-1, the J call TRBJ2-2; no reliable D call. V shed 3 bases and J shed 4 bases, with 9 bases lying between them. There are 14 residues in the CDR3. Germline CDR1 is MGHDK and CDR2 is SYGVNS.

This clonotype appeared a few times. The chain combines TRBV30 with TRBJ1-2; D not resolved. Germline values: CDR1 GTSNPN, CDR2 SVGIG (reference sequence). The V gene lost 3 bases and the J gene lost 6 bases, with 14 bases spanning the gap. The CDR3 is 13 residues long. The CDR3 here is CAWRLFRDDGYTF. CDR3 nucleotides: TGTGCCTGGAGGTTATTCAGAGACGATGGCTACACCTTC.

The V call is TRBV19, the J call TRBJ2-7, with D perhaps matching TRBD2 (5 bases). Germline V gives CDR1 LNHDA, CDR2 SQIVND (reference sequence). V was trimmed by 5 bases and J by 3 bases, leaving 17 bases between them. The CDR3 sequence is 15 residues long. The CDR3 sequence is CASSPAGEFGYEQYF. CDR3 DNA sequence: TGTGCCAGTAGTCCCGCCGGGGAGTTCGGCTACGAGCAGTACTTC.

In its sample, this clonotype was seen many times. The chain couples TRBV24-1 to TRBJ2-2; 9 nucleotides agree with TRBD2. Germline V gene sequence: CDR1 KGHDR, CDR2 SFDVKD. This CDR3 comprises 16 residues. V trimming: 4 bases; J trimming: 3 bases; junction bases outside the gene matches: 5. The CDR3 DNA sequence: TGTGCCACCAGTGACAGTAGCGGGAGCGACACCGGGGAGCTGTTTTTT. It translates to CATSDSSGSDTGELFF.

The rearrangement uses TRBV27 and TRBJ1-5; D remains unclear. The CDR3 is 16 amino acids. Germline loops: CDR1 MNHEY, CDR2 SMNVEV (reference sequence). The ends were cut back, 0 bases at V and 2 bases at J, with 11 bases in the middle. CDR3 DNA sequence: TGTGCCAGCAGTTTATCGGTGGGAATGGGCAATCAGCCCCAGCATTTT. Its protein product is CASSLSVGMGNQPQHF.

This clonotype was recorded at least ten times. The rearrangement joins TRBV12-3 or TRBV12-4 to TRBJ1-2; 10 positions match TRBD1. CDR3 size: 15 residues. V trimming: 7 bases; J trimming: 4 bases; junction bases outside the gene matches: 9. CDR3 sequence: CASNRGTGDLYGYTF. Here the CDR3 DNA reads TGTGCCAGCAACCGAGGGACAGGGGACCTCTATGGCTACACCTTC.